What follows describes a single TCR beta chain. This sample is drawn from a study of blood T cell repertoires in COVID-19. Study background: Sites in the United States, Italy and Spain provided acute and convalescent COVID-19 samples. In each case, the material was cDNA or gDNA derived from T cells, B-cell-depleted T cells, or PBMCs.

CDR3 length equals 14 residues. Trimming removed 3 bases at V and 1 base at J, with 10 bases between. From germline, CDR1 is SGHNT and CDR2 YYREEE (reference sequence). Original analysis: Estimation of nucleated cell counts relied on the amplification of reference gene primers. Assay used: immunoSEQ multiplex PCR; TCRdb lists only in-frame clones, some missing. V, J and clone size were drawn from that table, and D and trimming were deduced from the DNA. The data hold about 110,000 clones, with about two thirds observed a single time. V gene TRBV5-4 combines with J gene TRBJ2-5, with a tentative D call TRBD2 (6 bases). The material sequenced was peripheral blood. The sequence was obtained from a woman between 40 and 55 years old with acute or convalescent COVID-19. This CDR3 is CASSYLAAQETQYF. The CDR3 nucleotides read TGTGCCAGCAGCTACTTAGCGGCCCAAGAGACCCAGTACTTC.